These T cell receptor beta chains were read from a single sample in a study of early T cells in non-severe SARS-CoV-2 infection. Each CDR3 protein is one row after TCRdb ran MiXCR on the 5' RACE reads. Of some 66,000 distinct CDR3 sequences in the sample, around 13% were seen once. Input material: whole blood. All receptors derive from an adult who was a healthcare worker with PCR-confirmed SARS-CoV-2 infection or an uninfected control (not recorded which). Both conserved end residues are part of each CDR3. A D gene is named only where the DNA matches it firmly. Only some rows state a clone size, as once, few, many or a class for expanded clones.

j_call d_call clone_size v_call cdr3_nt cdr3_aa
TRBJ2-7 TRBD1 few TRBV20-1 TGCAGTGCTAGGACAGGGTTCGAGCAGTACTTC CSARTGFEQYF
TRBJ1-4 TRBD1 many TRBV5-1 TGCGCCAGCAGGACCGGGACAGGGAATGAAAAACTGTTTTTT CASRTGTGNEKLFF
TRBJ2-7 . few TRBV5-1 TGCGCCAGCAGCGCCGGGACCAAGAGCTCCTACGAGCAGTACTTC CASSAGTKSSYEQYF
TRBJ2-7 . . TRBV11-2 TGTGCGGTTCTCTTATCCTACGAGCAGTACTTC CAVLLSYEQYF
TRBJ2-5 TRBD2 . TRBV6-1 TGTGCCAGCAACGGACTAGCGGGGCAAGAGACCCAGTACTTC CASNGLAGQETQYF
TRBJ2-5 TRBD2 . TRBV5-1 TGCGCCAGCAGCTTGGATCCTAGCGGGGGGGCAGAGACCCAGTACTTC CASSLDPSGGAETQYF
TRBJ2-1 . few TRBV5-1 TGCGCCAGCAGCTTGTTGGGGGGATTGTACAATGAGCAGTTCTTC CASSLLGGLYNEQFF
TRBJ2-3 . . TRBV7-7 TGTGCCAGCAGCGTGGGACTCACAGATACGCAGTATTTT CASSVGLTDTQYF
TRBJ2-5 TRBD2 many TRBV7-2 TGTGCCAGCAGGCCCACGACTAGCGGGCCTCAAGAGACCCAGTACTTC CASRPTTSGPQETQYF
TRBJ2-5 . . TRBV6-6 TGTGCCAGCAGTTACTCAGAGTGGACCAATATGTACTTC CASSYSEWTNMYF
TRBJ2-7 . . TRBV5-6 TGTGCCAGCAGCTTGGGCAGGATACCCTACGAGCAGTACTTC CASSLGRIPYEQYF
TRBJ2-1 TRBD1 many TRBV18 TGTGCCAGCTCACCCCGGGACAGTAGCTCCTACAATGAGCAGTTCTTC CASSPRDSSSYNEQFF
TRBJ2-2 TRBD1 many TRBV12-3/TRBV12-4 TGTGCCAGCACCCTCGGGACAGTCACCGGGGAGCTGTTTTTT CASTLGTVTGELFF
TRBJ2-2 . medium-sized TRBV5-1 TGCGCCAGCAGCTTAGTGGGAGGTGACACCGGGGAGCTGTTTTTT CASSLVGGDTGELFF
TRBJ2-1 TRBD2 many TRBV7-8 TGTGCCAGCAGCCGGACTAGCGGGGATCCGACCTACAATGAGCAGTTCTTC CASSRTSGDPTYNEQFF
TRBJ2-7 TRBD1 . TRBV28 TGTGCCAGCAGCCCTCCGGGGACAGGGGTCTCCTACGAGCAGTACTTC CASSPPGTGVSYEQYF
TRBJ1-1 TRBD1 few TRBV5-1 TGCGCCAGCAGCCCGTCGGTAGGGGGCGTTCGGAACACTGAAGCTTTCTTT CASSPSVGGVRNTEAFF
TRBJ1-6 . few TRBV20-1 TGCAGTGCTAGTCCGGGCAACAAAGAAGGGTCACCCCTCCACTTT CSASPGNKEGSPLHF
TRBJ2-3 . few TRBV5-4 TGTGCCAGCAGCCAGGGCCGGGCCCATAGCACAGATACGCAGTATTTT CASSQGRAHSTDTQYF
TRBJ1-1 . few TRBV5-1 TGCGCCAGCAGCTTGCAACTCGGCCTGAACACTGAAGCTTTCTTT CASSLQLGLNTEAFF
TRBJ1-2 . once TRBV5-1 TGCGCCAGCAGCTCCCGCGGGCCTGTGGATGGCTACACCTTC CASSSRGPVDGYTF
TRBJ1-2 . many TRBV29-1 TGCAGCGCTTTTGAAGGGACTTACTATGGCTACACCTTC CSAFEGTYYGYTF
TRBJ2-5 TRBD2 . TRBV3-1 TGTGCCAGCAGCCCTATCAACTGGCCAGCGGGAGAAGAGACCCAGTACTTC CASSPINWPAGEETQYF
TRBJ1-6 TRBD1 . TRBV27 TGTGCCAGCGGTCGACAGGGGGCAAGTTCACCCCTCCACTTT CASGRQGASSPLHF
TRBJ2-7 . few TRBV20-1 TGCAGTGCTAGCCGGGAGCCCTACGAGCAGTACTTC CSASREPYEQYF
TRBJ2-7 TRBD2 many TRBV24-1 TGTGCCACCAGTGATAGACTAGCCGAAATCTACGAGCAGTACTTC CATSDRLAEIYEQYF
TRBJ2-7 . few TRBV20-1 TGCAGTGCTAGAGATAAGTCGGACTACGAGCAGTACTTC CSARDKSDYEQYF
TRBJ1-4 . . TRBV5-1 TGCGCCAGCAGCCCCGGCAGGGGTTACGAAAAACTGTTTTTT CASSPGRGYEKLFF
TRBJ2-5 . . TRBV5-1 TGCGCCAGCAGCTTGGGAGAATTGGAGACCCAGTACTTC CASSLGELETQYF
TRBJ2-1 . many TRBV14 TGTGCCAGCAGCCAGTTTATTCGGGAACAGCCCTACAATGAGCAGTTCTTC CASSQFIREQPYNEQFF
TRBJ2-7 TRBD1 many TRBV29-1 TGCAGCGTCCCCGGACAGGGAAGCTCCTACGAGCAGTACTTC CSVPGQGSSYEQYF
TRBJ1-5 . many TRBV4-1 TGCGCCAGCAGCCAAGACACCGGAAGCTCGTTCTCGGATGATCAGCCCCAGCATTTT CASSQDTGSSFSDDQPQHF
TRBJ2-7 . once TRBV2 TGTGCCAGCAGTGAGAATAGCGCGGACTACGAGCAGTACTTC CASSENSADYEQYF
TRBJ2-3 . . TRBV5-1 TGCGCCAGCAGCTACCGAGTTGAGGGTACGCAGTATTTC CASSYRVEGTQYF
TRBJ1-6 . . TRBV30 TGTGCCTGGAGTGAAGGCGGTTCACCCCTCCACTTT CAWSEGGSPLHF
TRBJ2-2 . few TRBV4-1 TGCGCCAGCAGCGAATCCATCTCAAGGCACGGGGAGCTGTTTTTT CASSESISRHGELFF
TRBJ2-7 . . TRBV7-9 TGTGCCAGCAGCCTCACTGCTTCCTCCGAGCAGTACTTC CASSLTASSEQYF
TRBJ1-2 . few TRBV28 TGTGCCAGCAGCTCTACAGGGAGGTATGGCTACACCTTC CASSSTGRYGYTF
TRBJ2-2 . . TRBV6-2/TRBV6-3 TGTGCCAGCAGTTACCCCGAGGACCCTACAAACACCGGGGAGCTGTTTTTT CASSYPEDPTNTGELFF
TRBJ2-5 . . TRBV12-3/TRBV12-4 TGTGCCAGCAGTTGGGCCAGCGCGGATGGGACCCAGTACTTC CASSWASADGTQYF
TRBJ2-3 . . TRBV11-2 TGTGCCAGCAGCTTAGAACGGTTCCCAGATACGCAGTATTTT CASSLERFPDTQYF